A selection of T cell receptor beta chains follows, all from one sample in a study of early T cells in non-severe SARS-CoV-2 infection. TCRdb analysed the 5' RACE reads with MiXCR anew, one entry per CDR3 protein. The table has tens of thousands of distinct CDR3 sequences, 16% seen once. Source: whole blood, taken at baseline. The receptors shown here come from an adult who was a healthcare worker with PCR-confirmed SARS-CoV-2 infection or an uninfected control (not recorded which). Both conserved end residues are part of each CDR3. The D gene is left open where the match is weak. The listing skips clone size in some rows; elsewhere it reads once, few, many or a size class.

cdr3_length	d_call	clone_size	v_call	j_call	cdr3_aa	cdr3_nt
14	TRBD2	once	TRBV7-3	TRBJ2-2	CASCSGPNTGELFF	TGTGCCAGCTGTAGCGGGCCGAACACCGGGGAGCTGTTTTTT
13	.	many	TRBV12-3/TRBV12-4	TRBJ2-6	CASRGPGANVLTF	TGTGCCAGCAGGGGGCCTGGGGCCAACGTCCTGACTTTC
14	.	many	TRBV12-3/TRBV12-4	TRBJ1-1	CASSPRGPRGEAFF	TGTGCCAGCAGCCCTAGGGGCCCACGAGGGGAAGCTTTCTTT
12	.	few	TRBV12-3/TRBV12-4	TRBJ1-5	CASKEGSQPQHF	TGTGCCAGCAAAGAGGGGAGTCAGCCCCAGCATTTT
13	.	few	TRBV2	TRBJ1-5	CASRLTANQPQHF	TGTGCCAGCAGGCTGACAGCTAATCAGCCCCAGCATTTT
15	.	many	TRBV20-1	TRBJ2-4	CSARRGSIAKNIQYF	TGCAGTGCTAGACGGGGAAGTATAGCCAAAAACATTCAGTACTTC
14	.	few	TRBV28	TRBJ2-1	CASKGGSPIGEQFF	TGTGCCAGCAAAGGGGGTTCTCCCATCGGCGAGCAGTTCTTC
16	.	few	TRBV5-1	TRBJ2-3	CASSWGETLVADTQYF	TGCGCCAGCAGCTGGGGCGAGACACTAGTAGCAGATACGCAGTATTTT
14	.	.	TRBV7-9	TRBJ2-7	CASSFGRGTYEQYF	TGTGCCAGCAGCTTTGGTAGGGGGACCTACGAGCAGTACTTC
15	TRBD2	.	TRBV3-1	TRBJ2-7	CASSQFSGTSALQYF	TGTGCCAGCAGCCAATTCTCCGGGACTAGCGCTTTGCAGTACTTC
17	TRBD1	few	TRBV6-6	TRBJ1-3	CASSYSGQVHSGNTIYF	TGTGCCAGCAGTTACTCTGGACAGGTCCACTCTGGAAACACCATATATTTT
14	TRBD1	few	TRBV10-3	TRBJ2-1	CAISAPQGVDEQFF	TGTGCCATCAGTGCACCCCAGGGGGTTGATGAGCAGTTCTTC
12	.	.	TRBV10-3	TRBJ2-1	CAISEPDNEQFF	TGTGCCATCAGTGAGCCGGACAATGAGCAGTTCTTC
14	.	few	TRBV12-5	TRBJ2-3	CASATYPSTDTQYF	TGTGCTAGTGCCACCTACCCTAGCACAGATACGCAGTATTTT
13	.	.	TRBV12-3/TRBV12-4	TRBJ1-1	CASSFRQSAEAFF	TGTGCCAGCAGTTTCCGACAGAGCGCTGAAGCTTTCTTT
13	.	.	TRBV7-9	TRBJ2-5	CASSITGYETQYF	TGTGCCAGCAGCATAACAGGGTACGAGACCCAGTACTTC
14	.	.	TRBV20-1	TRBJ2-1	CSADEGSSYNEQFF	TGCAGTGCTGACGAAGGGAGCTCCTACAATGAGCAGTTCTTC
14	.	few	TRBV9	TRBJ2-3	CASSGQIYTDTQYF	TGTGCCAGCAGCGGACAGATATACACAGATACGCAGTATTTT
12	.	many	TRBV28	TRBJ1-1	CASKSVGAEAFF	TGTGCCAGCAAGTCGGTGGGCGCTGAAGCTTTCTTT
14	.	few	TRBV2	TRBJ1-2	CASRGDQPGYGYTF	TGTGCCAGCAGGGGGGATCAGCCAGGTTATGGCTACACCTTC
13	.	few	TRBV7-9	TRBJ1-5	CASSQSVEQPQHF	TGTGCCAGCAGCCAATCCGTGGAACAGCCCCAGCATTTT
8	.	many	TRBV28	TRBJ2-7	CARDEQYF	TGTGCCAGGGACGAGCAGTACTTC
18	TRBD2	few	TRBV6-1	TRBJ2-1	CASSESTSGSISYNEQFF	TGTGCCAGCAGTGAATCTACTAGCGGGAGTATTTCCTACAATGAGCAGTTCTTC
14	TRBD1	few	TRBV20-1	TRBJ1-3	CSAPTGPSGNTIYF	TGCAGTGCCCCGACAGGGCCCTCTGGAAACACCATATATTTT
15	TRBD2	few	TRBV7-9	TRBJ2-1	CASSRGGRAYNEQFF	TGTGCCAGCAGTAGAGGAGGGAGGGCCTACAATGAGCAGTTCTTC
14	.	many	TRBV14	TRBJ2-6	CASSQFFGANVLTF	TGTGCCAGCAGCCAGTTTTTCGGGGCCAACGTCCTGACTTTC
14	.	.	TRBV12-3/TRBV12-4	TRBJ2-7	CASSSPRLSYEQYF	TGTGCCAGCAGTTCCCCCAGGCTGTCCTACGAGCAGTACTTC
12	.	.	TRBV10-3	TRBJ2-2	CAISESAGELFF	TGTGCCATCAGTGAGTCTGCCGGGGAGCTGTTTTTT
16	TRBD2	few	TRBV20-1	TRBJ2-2	CSASTLPGLGSGELFF	TGCAGTGCTAGTACCCTACCGGGACTAGGGTCCGGGGAGCTGTTTTTT
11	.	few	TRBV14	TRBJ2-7	CASSHGRGQYF	TGTGCCAGCAGCCATGGCAGGGGGCAGTACTTC
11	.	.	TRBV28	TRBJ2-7	CASRTGREQYF	TGTGCCAGCAGAACAGGGCGAGAGCAGTACTTC
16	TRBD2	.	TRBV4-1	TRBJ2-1	CASSQEGLAGYNEQFF	TGCGCCAGCAGCCAAGAAGGACTAGCGGGATACAATGAGCAGTTCTTC
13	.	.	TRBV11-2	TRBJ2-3	CASGLVLSDTQYF	TGTGCCAGCGGCTTAGTATTGTCAGATACGCAGTATTTT
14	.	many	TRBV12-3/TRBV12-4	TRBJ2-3	CASSLVQSTDTQYF	TGTGCCAGCAGTTTAGTACAGAGCACAGATACGCAGTATTTT
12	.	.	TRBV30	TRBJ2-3	CAWNQGGDTQYF	TGTGCCTGGAATCAAGGGGGAGATACGCAGTATTTT
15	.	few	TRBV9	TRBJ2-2	CASSVDRPSTGELFF	TGTGCCAGCAGCGTAGACAGACCATCAACCGGGGAGCTGTTTTTT
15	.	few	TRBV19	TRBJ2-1	CASRKTPPAYNEQFF	TGTGCCAGTAGGAAGACACCCCCAGCCTACAATGAGCAGTTCTTC
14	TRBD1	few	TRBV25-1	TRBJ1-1	CASSGVRGDTEAFF	TGTGCCAGCAGTGGAGTCAGGGGGGACACTGAAGCTTTCTTT
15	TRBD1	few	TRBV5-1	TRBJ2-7	CASSPGGTGTYEQYF	TGCGCCAGCAGCCCCGGCGGGACAGGGACCTACGAGCAGTACTTC
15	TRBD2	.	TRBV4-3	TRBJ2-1	CASSHRLAGYNEQFF	TGCGCCAGCAGCCACCGACTAGCGGGGTACAATGAGCAGTTCTTC
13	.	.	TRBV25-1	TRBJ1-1	CASSEWGDPEAFF	TGTGCCAGCAGTGAATGGGGCGACCCTGAAGCTTTCTTT
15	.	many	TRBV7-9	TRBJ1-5	CASSLGGQPLGPQHF	TGTGCCAGCAGCTTAGGAGGGCAGCCCCTTGGCCCCCAGCATTTT
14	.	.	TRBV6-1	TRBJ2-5	CASSVSDSYETQYF	TGTGCCAGCAGCGTATCCGACAGCTATGAGACCCAGTACTTC
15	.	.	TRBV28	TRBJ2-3	CASSFWGSRTDTQYF	TGTGCCAGCAGTTTTTGGGGGTCTCGCACAGATACGCAGTATTTT
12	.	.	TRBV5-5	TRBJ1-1	CASSLANTEAFF	TGTGCCAGCAGCTTGGCCAACACTGAAGCTTTCTTT
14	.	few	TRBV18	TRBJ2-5	CASSPGGGGETQYF	TGTGCCAGCTCACCAGGCGGAGGTGGAGAGACCCAGTACTTC
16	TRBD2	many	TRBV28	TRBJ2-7	CASSSTAGRARYEQYF	TGTGCCAGCAGTTCAACGGCAGGGAGGGCGCGGTACGAGCAGTACTTC
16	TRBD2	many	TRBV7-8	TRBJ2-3	CASSSQPGLASDTQYF	TGTGCCAGCAGCTCTCAACCGGGACTAGCCTCAGATACGCAGTATTTT
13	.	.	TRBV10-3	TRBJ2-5	CAISEREKETQYF	TGTGCCATCAGTGAGCGGGAAAAAGAGACCCAGTACTTC
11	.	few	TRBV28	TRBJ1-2	CASSRAFGYTF	TGTGCCAGCAGTCGGGCCTTCGGCTACACCTTC
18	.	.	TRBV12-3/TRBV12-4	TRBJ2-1	CASSPAAPSGGAANEQFF	TGTGCCAGCAGTCCCGCCGCCCCCAGCGGAGGAGCCGCCAATGAGCAGTTCTTC
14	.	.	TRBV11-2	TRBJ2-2	CASSLNGSPGELFF	TGTGCCAGCAGCTTAAACGGGAGCCCCGGGGAGCTGTTTTTT
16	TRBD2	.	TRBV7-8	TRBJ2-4	CASSWGTSGAKNIQYF	TGTGCCAGCAGCTGGGGGACTAGCGGAGCCAAAAACATTCAGTACTTC
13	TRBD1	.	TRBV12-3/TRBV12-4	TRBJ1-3	CASRVTGENTIYF	TGTGCCAGCAGAGTGACAGGGGAAAACACCATATATTTT
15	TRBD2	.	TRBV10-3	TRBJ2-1	CAISAPLAGEGEQFF	TGTGCCATCAGCGCCCCACTAGCGGGAGAGGGCGAGCAGTTCTTC
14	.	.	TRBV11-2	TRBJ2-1	CASSLGPRGNEQFF	TGTGCCAGCAGCTTGGGGCCCCGGGGGAATGAGCAGTTCTTC
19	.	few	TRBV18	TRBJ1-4	CASSPNPGTGEMGDEKLFF	TGTGCCAGCTCACCCAACCCCGGGACTGGGGAAATGGGCGATGAAAAACTGTTTTTT